The 23 T cell receptor beta chains listed next were all sequenced from one sample in a study of T-cell reconstitution after alpha-beta-depleted transplantation in children. During its preparation, the TCRbeta library received unique molecular identifiers. TCRdb analysed the PCR reads with MiXCR anew, one entry per CDR3 protein. The table records roughly 250,000 distinct CDR3 sequences, around 7.5% of them present only once. The input for sequencing was PBMCs, mostly from graft donor cells, taken 180 days after TCRalphabeta/CD19-depleted stem cell transplant. All receptors come from a male patient between 5 and 17 years old who had a stem cell transplant for acute lymphoblastic leukemia, so the T cells may come from the graft donor.

This clonotype was observed at least ten times. V usage is TRBV7-2 and J usage is TRBJ1-6; no reliable D call. The V end lost 5 bases, the J end lost 2 bases, and 10 bases lay between the germline ends. The CDR3 loop spans 15 amino acids. Per the germline V gene, CDR1 is SGHTA and CDR2 is FQGNSA. CDR3 DNA sequence: TGTGCCAGCAGCCTTACGGGCCCCTATAATTCACCCCTCCACTTT. This codes for CASSLTGPYNSPLHF.

There are many counts of this clonotype. V is TRBV5-1 and J is TRBJ1-4, with D possibly TRBD1 on 6 matching bases. The CDR3 length is 12 residues. CDR1 is SGHRS, CDR2 YFSETQ, per germline. V lost 4 bases, J lost 7 bases, and 8 bases lay in between. The CDR3: CASSPQGEKLFF. In DNA form, the CDR3 reads TGCGCCAGCAGCCCACAGGGTGAAAAACTGTTTTTT. Full variable domain (rest looked up from reference TRBV5-1 and TRBJ1-4): KAGVTQTPRYLIKTRGQQVTLSCSPISGHRSVSWYQQTPGQGLQFLFEYFSETQRNKGNFPGRFSGRQFSNSRSEMNVSTLELGDSALYLCASSPQGEKLFFGSGTQLSVL.

The sample holds a few counts of this clonotype. The gene calls are TRBV27 and TRBJ2-7; 10 bases are a match to TRBD2. The CDR3 is 15 amino acids. V shed 4 bases, J shed 5 bases, and the junction held 8 bases outside the gene matches. Germline V gives CDR1 MNHEY, CDR2 SMNVEV (reference sequence). CDR3 DNA sequence: TGTGCCAGCAGTTCTCCTAGCGGGAGACTTCACGAGCAGTACTTC. Translating it yields CASSSPSGRLHEQYF.

In this sample, this clonotype turned up many times. The chain joins TRBV28 to TRBJ2-7; D gene uncertain. There are 13 residues in the CDR3. Trimming removed 3 bases from V and 3 bases from J, with 9 bases in between. CDR1 is MDHEN and CDR2 is SYDVKM in the germline V gene. CDR3 DNA: TGTGCCAGCAGTTTGCCTACACTCTACGAGCAGTACTTC. Translating it yields CASSLPTLYEQYF.

The table lists this clonotype with many counts. The chain uses TRBV10-3 and TRBJ1-1; a weak D match, TRBD1 (5 bases). Trimming left V 10 bases short and J 10 bases short, with 13 bases between. The CDR3 totals 10 residues. Germline assignment: CDR1 ENHRY and CDR2 SYGVKD. CDR3: CATGVRGAFF. The CDR3 DNA reads TGTGCCACGGGGGTGAGGGGAGCTTTCTTT.

In this sample, this clonotype turned up many times. The V call is TRBV5-1, the J call TRBJ1-5, with 9 bases lining up with TRBD1. Germline CDR1 SGHRS, CDR2 YFSETQ. Unmatched junction bases numbered 2, after V lost 5 bases and J lost 2 bases. CDR3 length equals 14 residues. CDR3 nucleotides: TGCGCCAGCAGTCGGACAGGGGGCAATCAGCCCCAGCATTTT. Its protein is CASSRTGGNQPQHF.

This clonotype showed up many times. This chain connects TRBV2 to TRBJ1-4; D gene uncertain. The CDR3 covers 16 residues. Germline CDR1 and CDR2: SNHLY and FYNNEI. V was shortened by 3 bases and J by 0 bases, with 11 bases between the two germline ends. As DNA, the CDR3 is TGTGCCAGCAGTGATAGCCCAGTTGCAACTAATGAAAAACTGTTTTTT. Encoded protein: CASSDSPVATNEKLFF.

This clonotype has a count of ten or more. The chain recombines TRBV7-3 with TRBJ2-1, with 11 bases fitting TRBD2. Germline V gives CDR1 SGHTA, CDR2 FQGTGA. The CDR3 runs to 14 residues. With V trimmed by 4 bases and J by 5 bases, 1 base remained unmatched. In DNA form, the CDR3 reads TGTGCCAGCAGCTCGACTAGCGGGGACAATGAGCAGTTCTTC. The encoded protein is CASSSTSGDNEQFF.

In its sample, this clonotype was seen many times. This rearrangement joins TRBV7-6 to TRBJ1-2; 9 bases are shared with TRBD1. CDR1 and CDR2 from the germline V gene are SGHVS and FNYEAQ. J gave up 4 bases and V 4 bases, and 7 bases lay outside the gene matches. The CDR3 is 15 residues long. The CDR3 region is CASSSAGQGSYGYTF. CDR3 nucleotide sequence: TGTGCCAGCAGCTCCGCCGGACAGGGGAGCTATGGCTACACCTTC.

As regards this clonotype: One junction end disagrees with the germline gene, perhaps due to a read error. The chain carries TRBV2 and TRBJ1-4; D perhaps matches TRBD1 (5 bases). This CDR3 contains 18 residues. CDR1 is SNHLY, CDR2 FYNNEI, per germline. The CDR3 spells CTSCFALTRWGGNEKLFF. The CDR3 DNA is TGTACCAGCTGTTTTGCCCTAACTCGCTGGGGGGGTAATGAAAAACTGTTTTTT. The whole variable domain, filled in from reference TRBV2 and TRBJ1-4, reads EPEVTQTPSHQVTQMGQEVILRCVPISNHLYFYWYRQILGQKVEFLVSFYNNEISEKSEIFDDQFSVERPDGSNFTLKIRSTKLEDSAMYFCTSCFALTRWGGNEKLFFGSGTQLSVL.

This clonotype was recorded many times. This chain connects TRBV9 to TRBJ2-7; 7 nucleotides line up with TRBD2. V was pared by 0 bases and J by 3 bases, with 3 bases of the junction left unmatched. In germline, CDR1 is SGDLS, CDR2 YYNGEE. The length of the CDR3 is 14 residues. The CDR3 here is CASSVDSSGYEQYF. The CDR3 DNA follows: TGTGCCAGCAGCGTAGATTCTAGCGGCTACGAGCAGTACTTC.

This clonotype was seen more than once but under ten times. The CDR3 protein is CASSPLDQGGGTEAFF. CDR3 nucleotides: TGTGCCAGCTCACCACTCGACCAGGGGGGCGGCACTGAAGCTTTCTTT. The chain employs TRBV18 and TRBJ1-1; 7 bases agree with TRBD1. The CDR3 is 16 amino acids. Losses at the gene ends were 1 base for V and 4 bases for J; bases not matched to a gene: 9. Germline V gene data show CDR1 as KGHSH and CDR2 as LQKENI. Full variable domain (outside the CDR3, taken from reference TRBV18 and TRBJ1-1): NAGVMQNPRHLVRRRGQEARLRCSPMKGHSHVYWYRQLPEEGLKFMVYLQKENIIDESGMPKERFSAEFPKEGPSILRIQQVVRGDSAAYFCASSPLDQGGGTEAFFGQGTRLTVV.

This clonotype was counted at least ten times. The chain employs TRBV5-1 and TRBJ2-1; 8 nucleotides align to TRBD2. V was clipped by 4 bases and J by 3 bases; unmatched bases: 3. Per germline, CDR1 SGHRS and CDR2 YFSETQ. The CDR3 runs to 14 residues. The DNA for the CDR3 is TGCGCCAGCAGCCGGGGGGGCAGCTACAATGAGCAGTTCTTC. Amino acid sequence: CASSRGGSYNEQFF.

This clonotype was seen many times. The chain links TRBV20-1 to TRBJ1-2; TRBD1 is a possible D gene (5 bases). Germline-derived CDR1 and CDR2 are DFQATT and SNEGSKA (reference sequence). The CDR3 totals 16 residues. The V end lost 1 base, the J end lost 8 bases, and 23 bases lay between the germline ends. The CDR3 protein is CSARAVIRTTESGYTF. The CDR3 region has the DNA TGCAGTGCTAGAGCCGTTATCAGGACAACCGAGTCCGGCTACACCTTC.

In its sample, this clonotype was seen many times. CDR3 loop: CASSTPGPSDTQYF. CDR3 nucleotide sequence: TGTGCCAGCAGCACGCCCGGGCCTTCGGATACGCAGTATTTT. This chain links TRBV7-6 with TRBJ2-3; D call uncertain. Trimming stripped 5 bases from V and 6 bases from J, with 15 bases between. The V gene's germline CDR1 is SGHVS and CDR2 FNYEAQ. This CDR3 contains 14 residues.

This clonotype was counted ten times or more. V is TRBV3-1 and J is TRBJ2-7; the D gene is possibly TRBD2 (6 bases). The germline V gene encodes CDR1 LGHDT and CDR2 YNNKEL (reference sequence). CDR3 length: 15 residues. The V end was cut by 1 base, the J end by 3 bases, with 13 bases between. The CDR3, as DNA: TGTGCCAGCAGCCAAGCCCGGGGGTCTGACTACGAGCAGTACTTC. It yields the protein CASSQARGSDYEQYF.

Many counts were recorded for this clonotype. The J gene is TRBJ2-5, the V gene TRBV19; 10 bases map to TRBD2. The CDR3 sequence is 16 residues long. In germline, CDR1 is LNHDA, CDR2 SQIVND (reference sequence). J gave up 2 bases and V 2 bases, and 5 bases lay outside the gene matches. CDR3: CASSIRSGGGQETQYF. The CDR3 DNA reads TGTGCCAGTAGTATAAGGAGCGGGGGGGGACAAGAGACCCAGTACTTC.

In its sample, this clonotype was seen many times. The genes are TRBV7-3 and TRBJ2-1, with 8 bases fitting TRBD2. Germline V CDR1 and CDR2: SGHTA, FQGTGA. This CDR3 region has 14 residues. V lost 3 bases, J lost 15 bases, and 13 bases stayed unmatched. As DNA, the CDR3 is TGTGCCAGCAGCTTCCCGAGAGTAGCGGGGAGCGGGTTCTTC. Encoded protein: CASSFPRVAGSGFF.

Points on this clonotype: This may be a read error: a much more frequent sequence differs by one nucleotide. The rearrangement joins TRBV7-8 to TRBJ1-5, with TRBD1 as a possible D gene (6 bases). Trimming took off 5 bases at V and 0 bases at J, with 14 bases between the two ends. The CDR3 consists of 16 residues. Germline CDR1 reads SGHVS; CDR2 reads FQNEAQ. The CDR3 region is CASSIGTLSSNQPQHF. DNA of the CDR3: TGTGCCAGCAGCATTGGGACACTCTCTAGCAATCAGCCCCAGCATTTT. The full variable domain, in which reference TRBV7-8 and TRBJ1-5 provide the parts outside the CDR3, is GAGVSQSPRYKVAKRGQDVALRCDPISGHVSLFWYQQALGQGPEFLTYFQNEAQLDKSGLPSDRFFAERPEGSVSTLKIQRTQQEDSAVYLCASSIGTLSSNQPQHFGDGTRLSIL.

This clonotype was detected many times. The chain couples TRBV4-3 to TRBJ1-4; 10 positions match TRBD1. The CDR3 loop spans 15 amino acids. V was pared by 4 bases and J by 8 bases, with 7 bases of the junction left unmatched. The germline CDR1 and CDR2 sequences are LGHNA and YSLEER. The CDR3 coding sequence is TGCGCCAGCAGCCCCCGGGGACAGGGGTCGGAAAAACTGTTTTTT. Residues: CASSPRGQGSEKLFF.

This clonotype was detected ten times or more. The V and J genes are TRBV7-9 and TRBJ2-7; maybe TRBD2 (6 bases). Trimming took 5 bases from V and 2 from J, leaving 16 bases between them. CDR3 length: 15 amino acids. Germline loops: CDR1 SEHNR, CDR2 FQNEAQ (reference sequence). The CDR3 nucleotides read TGTGCCAGCAGCAAACGAGCGGGCGGTCCCTACGAGCAGTACTTC. Translating it yields CASSKRAGGPYEQYF. The full variable domain, rest sourced from reference TRBV7-9 and TRBJ2-7, is DTGVSQNPRHKITKRGQNVTFRCDPISEHNRLYWYRQTLGQGPEFLTYFQNEAQLEKSRLLSDRFSAERPKGSFSTLEIQRTEQGDSAMYLCASSKRAGGPYEQYFGPGTRLTVT.

This clonotype was seen repeatedly, ten times or more. This chain uses TRBV3-1 with TRBJ1-1, with D perhaps TRBD1 (6 bases). This CDR3 is built from 15 residues. Trimming removed 2 bases from V and 7 bases from J, with 17 bases in between. Germline CDR1 reads LGHDT; CDR2 reads YNNKEL (reference sequence). Here the CDR3 reads CASSQTSRGRGEAFF. CDR3 DNA sequence: TGTGCCAGCAGCCAAACATCCCGGGGGCGGGGTGAAGCTTTCTTT. Variable domain in full (rest from reference TRBV3-1 and TRBJ1-1): DTAVSQTPKYLVTQMGNDKSIKCEQNLGHDTMYWYKQDSKKFLKIMFSYNNKELIINETVPNRFSPKSPDKAHLNLHINSLELGDSAVYFCASSQTSRGRGEAFFGQGTRLTVV.

In this sample, this clonotype turned up many times. The chain couples TRBV20-1 to TRBJ1-2, with a possible D match to TRBD1 (6 bases). The germline CDR1 and CDR2 sequences are DFQATT and SNEGSKA (reference sequence). The CDR3 covers 14 residues. Trimming took 2 bases from V and 1 from J, leaving 11 bases between them. The CDR3 reads CSARNGGDNYGYTF. The CDR3 coding sequence is TGCAGTGCTAGAAACGGGGGCGATAACTATGGCTACACCTTC.